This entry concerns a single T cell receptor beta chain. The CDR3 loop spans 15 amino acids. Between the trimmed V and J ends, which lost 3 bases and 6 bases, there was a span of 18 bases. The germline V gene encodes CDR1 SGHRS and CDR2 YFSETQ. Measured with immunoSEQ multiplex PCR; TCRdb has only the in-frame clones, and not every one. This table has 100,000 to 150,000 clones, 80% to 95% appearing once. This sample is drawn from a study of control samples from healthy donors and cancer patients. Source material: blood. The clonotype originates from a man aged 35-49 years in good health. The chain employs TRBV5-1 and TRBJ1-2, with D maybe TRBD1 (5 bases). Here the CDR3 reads CASSWGTGPTNGYTF. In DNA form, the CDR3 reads TGCGCCAGCAGCTGGGGGACGGGACCGACAAATGGCTACACCTTC.